The text below deals with one T cell receptor (beta chain). Its ends do not fully match the called genes, so a read error is possible. A modified ARM-PCR protocol with three rounds of nested PCR amplified TCRbeta. Via MiXCR, TCRdb re-called the multiplex PCR reads, giving one row per CDR3 protein. Among 50,000 to 70,000 distinct CDR3 sequences listed, roughly 60% were seen once. This sample is drawn from a study of tumor and adjacent non-tumor tissue in lung cancer. CDR3 length equals 18 residues. Germline loops: CDR1 LGHNA, CDR2 YNFKEQ. RNA was extracted from bulk tissue without any cell sorting. More than 3 cm separated this lung sample from the edge of the tumor.

Sequences were obtained from distant non-tumor lung tissue. This receptor was obtained from a man between 65 and 80 years old with non-small cell lung cancer. V usage is TRBV4-2 and J usage is TRBJ2-2; 13 bases are shared with TRBD2. The CDR3 sequence: CASSHPGLAGRYTGELFF. CDR3 bases: TGTGCCAGCAGCCATCCGGGACTAGCGGGAAGGTACACTGGGGAGCTGTTTTTT.